This T cell receptor (beta chain) was sequenced during a study of cytomegalovirus exposure and HLA in healthy donors. Study at large: Early on, a data release was issued that held some 91 million unique TCRs from HLA-typed donors. General study findings and limits: DRB1 showed the most TCR associations and HLA-C the fewest in a later analysis, as rates varied by HLA locus. Cytomegalovirus-associated TCR beta chains were listed, numbering some 150.

Amplification used 60 Vbeta primers and 13 Jbeta primers. Some clones are missing from TCRdb's copy, which holds only in-frame ones; the method was immunoSEQ multiplex PCR. Its clone listing holds over 200,000 clones. Of note for this clone: As yet, its antigen is unknown.

Sequencing was performed on PBMCs. The source is a woman in her twenties or thirties in good health and CMV-seropositive.

The CDR3 reads CASSLVLNEQFF. CDR3 nucleotides: TGCGCCAGCAGCTTGGTACTCAATGAGCAGTTCTTC. The chain links TRBV5-1 to TRBJ2-1; D is unresolved. Germline V CDR1 and CDR2: SGHRS, YFSETQ. The germline V and J ends were trimmed by 0 bases and 6 bases, with 4 bases remaining between them. This CDR3 contains 12 residues. The full variable domain, completed using reference TRBV5-1 and TRBJ2-1, is KAGVTQTPRYLIKTRGQQVTLSCSPISGHRSVSWYQQTPGQGLQFLFEYFSETQRNKGNFPGRFSGRQFSNSRSEMNVSTLELGDSALYLCASSLVLNEQFFGPGTRLTVL.